This T cell receptor beta chain was observed in a study of blood T cells in healthy people across ages. On the study more broadly: Capturing about one barcoded beta molecule per two T cells was achieved by template switching. Study-wide points: Greater diversity and more naive CD4+ cells were seen in long-lived donors than in aged donors. TCR beta diversity per million T cells fell roughly linearly with age.

Each individual donor underwent a draw of 8.5 to 10 milliliters of peripheral blood. A single count supports this clonotype. What it recognizes is unknown. One junction end does not reproduce the germline sequence, and a read error may be involved. A second PCR of about 7 to 11 cycles used a sample-barcoded 5' primer and a J-beta primer mix. TCRdb reprocessed the 5' RACE reads with MiXCR, giving one entry per CDR3 protein. The sample gives under 950,000 distinct CDR3 sequences, about a fifth of which show up once; less than 25% is in the top ten. CDR3 length equals 17 residues. Germline V gene data show CDR1 as ENHRY and CDR2 as SYGVKD.

The chain joins TRBV10-3 to TRBJ2-7, with D tentatively TRBD1 (5 bases). This clonotype originated in a man between 65 and 85 years old in good health. Source material: blood. The CDR3 is CAISESSRGRSSYEQYF. The CDR3, as DNA: TGTGCCATCAGTGAGTCGTCAAGGGGCAGGAGCTCCTACGAACAGTACTTC.